This T cell receptor beta chain was sequenced in a study of T cells in Graves' hyperthyroidism and ophthalmopathy. The V and J ends lost 5 bases and 5 bases, in that order; junction bases with no gene match: 10. The length of the CDR3 is 15 residues. CDR1 and CDR2 from the germline V gene are SEHNR and FQNEAQ (reference sequence). Amplification of TCR beta CDR3 regions used RNA as the template. The HTBI primer set drove a first-round RT-PCR of the TCR CDR3. TCRdb independently ran MiXCR on the multiplex PCR reads; one entry per CDR3 protein. Of more than 500,000 distinct CDR3 sequences listed, roughly 46% are singletons.

The rearrangement uses TRBV7-9 and TRBJ1-1; TRBD1 agrees at 8 bases. Sequenced input: peripheral blood or thyroid tissue (not recorded which). This sequence was found in an adult woman with Graves' disease, either hyperthyroidism or ophthalmopathy (not recorded which). CDR3 nucleotide sequence: TGTGCCAGCAGCATATTCGGACAGGGCAGTACTGAAGCTTTCTTT. This encodes CASSIFGQGSTEAFF.